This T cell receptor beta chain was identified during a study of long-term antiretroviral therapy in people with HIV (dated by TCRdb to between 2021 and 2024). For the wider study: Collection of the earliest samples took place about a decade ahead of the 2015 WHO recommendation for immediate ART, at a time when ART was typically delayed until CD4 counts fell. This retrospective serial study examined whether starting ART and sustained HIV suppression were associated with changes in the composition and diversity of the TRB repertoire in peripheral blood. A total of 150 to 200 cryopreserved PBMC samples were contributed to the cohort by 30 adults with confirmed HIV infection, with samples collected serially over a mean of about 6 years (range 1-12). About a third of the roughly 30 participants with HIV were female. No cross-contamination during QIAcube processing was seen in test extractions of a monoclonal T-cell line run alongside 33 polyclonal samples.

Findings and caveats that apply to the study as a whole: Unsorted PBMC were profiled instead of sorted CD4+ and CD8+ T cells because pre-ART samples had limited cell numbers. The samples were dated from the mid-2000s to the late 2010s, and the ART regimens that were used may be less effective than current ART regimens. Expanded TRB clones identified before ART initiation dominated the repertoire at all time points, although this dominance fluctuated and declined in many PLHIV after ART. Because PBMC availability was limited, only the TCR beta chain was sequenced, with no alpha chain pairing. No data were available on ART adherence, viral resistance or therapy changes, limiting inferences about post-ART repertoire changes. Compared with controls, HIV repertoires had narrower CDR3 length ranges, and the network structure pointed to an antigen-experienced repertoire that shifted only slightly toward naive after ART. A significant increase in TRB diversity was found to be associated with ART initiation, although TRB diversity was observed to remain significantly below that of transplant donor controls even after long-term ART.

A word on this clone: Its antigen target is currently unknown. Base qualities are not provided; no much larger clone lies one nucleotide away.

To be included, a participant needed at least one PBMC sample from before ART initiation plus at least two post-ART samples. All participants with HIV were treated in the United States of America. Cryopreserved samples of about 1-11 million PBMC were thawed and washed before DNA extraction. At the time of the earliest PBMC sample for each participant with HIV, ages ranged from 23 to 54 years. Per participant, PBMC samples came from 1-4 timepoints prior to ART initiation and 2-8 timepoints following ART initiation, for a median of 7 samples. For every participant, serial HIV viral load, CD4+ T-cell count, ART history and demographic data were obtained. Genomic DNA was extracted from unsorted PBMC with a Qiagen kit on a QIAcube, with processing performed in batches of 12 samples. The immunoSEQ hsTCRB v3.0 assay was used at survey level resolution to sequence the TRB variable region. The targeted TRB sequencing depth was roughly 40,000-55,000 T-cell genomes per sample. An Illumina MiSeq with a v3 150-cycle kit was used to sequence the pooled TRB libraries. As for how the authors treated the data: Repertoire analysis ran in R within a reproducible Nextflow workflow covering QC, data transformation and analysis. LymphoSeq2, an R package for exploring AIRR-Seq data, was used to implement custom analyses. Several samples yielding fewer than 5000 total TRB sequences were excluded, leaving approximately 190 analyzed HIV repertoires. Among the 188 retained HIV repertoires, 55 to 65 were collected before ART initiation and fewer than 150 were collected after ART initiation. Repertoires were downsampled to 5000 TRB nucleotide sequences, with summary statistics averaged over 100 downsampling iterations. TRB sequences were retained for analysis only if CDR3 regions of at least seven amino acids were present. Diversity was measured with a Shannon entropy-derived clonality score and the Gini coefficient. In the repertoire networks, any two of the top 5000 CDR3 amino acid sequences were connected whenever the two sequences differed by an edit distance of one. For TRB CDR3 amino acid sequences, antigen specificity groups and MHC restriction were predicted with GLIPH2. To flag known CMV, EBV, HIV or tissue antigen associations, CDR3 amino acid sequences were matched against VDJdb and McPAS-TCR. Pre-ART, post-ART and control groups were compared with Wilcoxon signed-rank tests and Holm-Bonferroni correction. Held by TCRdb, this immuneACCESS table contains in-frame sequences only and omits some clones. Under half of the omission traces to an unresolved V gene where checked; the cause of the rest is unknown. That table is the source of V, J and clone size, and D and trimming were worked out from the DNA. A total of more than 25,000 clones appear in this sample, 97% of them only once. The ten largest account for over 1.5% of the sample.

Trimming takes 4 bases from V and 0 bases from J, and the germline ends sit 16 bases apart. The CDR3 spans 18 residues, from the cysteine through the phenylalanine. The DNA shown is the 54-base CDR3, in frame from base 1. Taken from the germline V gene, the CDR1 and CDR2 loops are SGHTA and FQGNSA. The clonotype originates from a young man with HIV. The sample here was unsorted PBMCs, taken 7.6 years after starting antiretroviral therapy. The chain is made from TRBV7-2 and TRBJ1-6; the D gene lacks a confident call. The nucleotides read TGTGCCAGCAGCTCCCTAGGAGCAGGCGGCTCCTATAATTCACCCCTCCACTTT. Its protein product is CASSSLGAGGSYNSPLHF. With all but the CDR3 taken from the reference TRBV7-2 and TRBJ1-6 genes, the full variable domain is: GAGVSQSPSNKVTEKGKDVELRCDPISGHTALYWYRQSLGQGLEFLIYFQGNSAPDKSGLPSDRFSAERTGGSVSTLTIQRTQQEDSAVYLCASSSLGAGGSYNSPLHFGNGTRLTVT.